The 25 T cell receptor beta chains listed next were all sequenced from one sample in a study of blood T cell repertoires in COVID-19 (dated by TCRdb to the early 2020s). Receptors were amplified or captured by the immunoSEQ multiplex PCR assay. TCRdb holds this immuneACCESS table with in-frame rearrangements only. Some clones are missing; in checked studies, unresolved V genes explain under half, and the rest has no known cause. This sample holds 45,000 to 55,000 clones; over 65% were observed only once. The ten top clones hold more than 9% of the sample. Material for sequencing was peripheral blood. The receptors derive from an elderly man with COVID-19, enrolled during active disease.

The CDR3 spells CASSFYQGYDEKLFF. CDR3 nucleotide sequence: TGTGCCAGCAGCTTTTACCAGGGATACGATGAAAAACTGTTTTTT. V usage is TRBV5-6 and J usage is TRBJ1-4; tentative D call: TRBD1 (5 bases). The V gene's germline CDR1 is SGHDT and CDR2 YYEEEE. The CDR3 is 15 amino acids. V was pared by 2 bases and J by 6 bases, with 14 bases between. The variable domain in full, completed from reference TRBV5-6 and TRBJ1-4, reads DAGVTQSPTHLIKTRGQQVTLRCSPKSGHDTVSWYQQALGQGPQFIFQYYEEEERQRGNFPDRFSGHQFPNYSSELNVNALLLGDSALYLCASSFYQGYDEKLFFGSGTQLSVL.

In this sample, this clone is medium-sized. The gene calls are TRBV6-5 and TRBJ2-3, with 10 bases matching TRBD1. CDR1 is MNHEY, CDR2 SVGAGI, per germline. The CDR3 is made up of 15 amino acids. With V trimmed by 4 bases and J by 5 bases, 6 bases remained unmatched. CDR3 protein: CASSSGQGLGDTQYF. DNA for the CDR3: TGTGCCAGCAGTTCGGGACAGGGGTTAGGAGATACGCAGTATTTT.

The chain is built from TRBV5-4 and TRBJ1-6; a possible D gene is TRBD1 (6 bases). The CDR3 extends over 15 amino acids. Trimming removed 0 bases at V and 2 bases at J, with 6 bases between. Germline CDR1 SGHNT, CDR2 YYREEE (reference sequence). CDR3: CASSLGTAYNSPLHF. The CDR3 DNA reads TGTGCCAGCAGCTTGGGGACAGCCTATAATTCACCCCTCCACTTT.

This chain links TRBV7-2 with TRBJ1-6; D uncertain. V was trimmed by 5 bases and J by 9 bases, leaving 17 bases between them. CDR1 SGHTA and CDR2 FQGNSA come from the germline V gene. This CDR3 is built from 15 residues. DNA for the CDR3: TGTGCCAGCAGCCAAGTTCCCTTGAGTGGTTCACCCCTCCACTTT. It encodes CASSQVPLSGSPLHF.

The CDR3 loop reads CASSPLDRTNTEAFF. The CDR3 DNA sequence: TGTGCCAGCTCACCGTTGGACAGGACTAACACTGAAGCTTTCTTT. This chain connects TRBV18 to TRBJ1-1, with 7 positions matching TRBD1. V dropped 3 bases and J dropped 2; count of bases not matched to a gene: 6. The CDR3 length is 15 residues. The germline gives CDR1 KGHSH, CDR2 LQKENI.

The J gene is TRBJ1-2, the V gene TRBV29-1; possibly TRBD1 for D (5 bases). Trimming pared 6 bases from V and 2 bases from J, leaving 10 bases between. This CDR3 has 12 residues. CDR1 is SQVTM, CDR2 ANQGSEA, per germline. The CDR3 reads CSVGGTNYGYTF. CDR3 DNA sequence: TGCAGCGTGGGGGGTACGAACTATGGCTACACCTTC.

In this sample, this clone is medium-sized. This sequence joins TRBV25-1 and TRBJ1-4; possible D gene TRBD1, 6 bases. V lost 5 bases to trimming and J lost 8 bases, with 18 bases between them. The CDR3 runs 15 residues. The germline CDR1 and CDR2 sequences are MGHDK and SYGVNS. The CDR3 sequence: CASSHPQGMGEKLFF. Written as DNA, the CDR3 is TGTGCCAGCAGTCACCCACAGGGAATGGGGGAAAAACTGTTTTTT.

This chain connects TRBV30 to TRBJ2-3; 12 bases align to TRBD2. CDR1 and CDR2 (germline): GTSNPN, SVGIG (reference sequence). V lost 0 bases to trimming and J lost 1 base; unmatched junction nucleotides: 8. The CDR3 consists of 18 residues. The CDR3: CAWSVRTSGASGTDTQYF. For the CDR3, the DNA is TGTGCCTGGAGTGTACGGACTAGCGGGGCCAGTGGCACAGATACGCAGTATTTT.

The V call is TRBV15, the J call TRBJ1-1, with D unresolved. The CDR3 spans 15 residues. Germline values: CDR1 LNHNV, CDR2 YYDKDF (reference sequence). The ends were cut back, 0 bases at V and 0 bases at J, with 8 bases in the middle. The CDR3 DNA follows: TGTGCCACCAGCAGAGAGGGTGACTTGAACACTGAAGCTTTCTTT. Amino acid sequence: CATSREGDLNTEAFF.

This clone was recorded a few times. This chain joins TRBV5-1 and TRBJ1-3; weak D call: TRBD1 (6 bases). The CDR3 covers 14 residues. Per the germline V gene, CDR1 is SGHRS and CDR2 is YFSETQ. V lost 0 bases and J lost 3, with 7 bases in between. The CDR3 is CASSLGTDGNTIYF. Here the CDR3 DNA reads TGCGCCAGCAGCTTGGGGACAGATGGAAACACCATATATTTT.

Here the CDR3 reads CASSRGGQGGTEAFF. In nucleotides, the CDR3 is TGTGCCAGCTCACGCGGAGGGCAGGGAGGCACTGAAGCTTTCTTT. This rearrangement joins TRBV18 to TRBJ1-1, with D perhaps TRBD1 (5 bases). V was pared by 4 bases and J by 4 bases, with 16 bases between. The germline gives CDR1 KGHSH, CDR2 LQKENI. The CDR3 totals 15 residues.

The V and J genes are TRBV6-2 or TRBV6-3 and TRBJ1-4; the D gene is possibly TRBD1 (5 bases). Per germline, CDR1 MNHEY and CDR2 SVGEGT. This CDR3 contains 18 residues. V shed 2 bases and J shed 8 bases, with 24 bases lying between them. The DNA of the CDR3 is TGTGCCAGCAGTTACCCACCCAATGCCGGGACTGGCGCCGAAAAACTGTTTTTT. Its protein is CASSYPPNAGTGAEKLFF.

Written as DNA, the CDR3 is TGTGCCAGCAGCGGCCGGGACATCCATGGCTACACCTTC. Translating gives CASSGRDIHGYTF. The V gene is TRBV2, the J gene TRBJ1-2; D possibly corresponds to TRBD1 (6 bases). The V end lost 6 bases, the J end lost 6 bases, and 14 bases lay between the germline ends. The germline gives CDR1 SNHLY, CDR2 FYNNEI. The CDR3 totals 13 residues.

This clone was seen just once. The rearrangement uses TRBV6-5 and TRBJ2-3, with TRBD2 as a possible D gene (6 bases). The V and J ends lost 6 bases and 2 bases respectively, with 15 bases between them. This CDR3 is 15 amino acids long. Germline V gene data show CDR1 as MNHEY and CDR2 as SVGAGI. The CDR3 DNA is TGTGCCAGCAGCCTACTCCGGGGGAACACAGATACGCAGTATTTT. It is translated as CASSLLRGNTDTQYF.

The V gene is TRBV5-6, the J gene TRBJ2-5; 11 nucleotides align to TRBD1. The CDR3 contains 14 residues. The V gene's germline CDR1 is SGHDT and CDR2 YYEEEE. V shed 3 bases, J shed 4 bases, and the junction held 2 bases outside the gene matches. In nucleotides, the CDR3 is TGTGCCAGCAGCTCCGGACAGGGGGCAGAGACCCAGTACTTC. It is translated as CASSSGQGAETQYF.

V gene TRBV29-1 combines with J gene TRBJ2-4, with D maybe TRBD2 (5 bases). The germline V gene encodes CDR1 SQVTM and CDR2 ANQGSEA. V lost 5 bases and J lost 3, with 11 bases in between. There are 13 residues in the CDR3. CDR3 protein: CSVSRDNKNIQYF. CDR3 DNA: TGCAGCGTTTCCCGGGATAACAAAAACATTCAGTACTTC.

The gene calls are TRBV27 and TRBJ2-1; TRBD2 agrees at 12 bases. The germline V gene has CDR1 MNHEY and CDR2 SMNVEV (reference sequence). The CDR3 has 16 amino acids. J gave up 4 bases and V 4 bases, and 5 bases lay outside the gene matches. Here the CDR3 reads CASSSRTSGEYNEQFF. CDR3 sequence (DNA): TGTGCCAGCAGTTCCCGGACTAGCGGGGAATACAATGAGCAGTTCTTC.

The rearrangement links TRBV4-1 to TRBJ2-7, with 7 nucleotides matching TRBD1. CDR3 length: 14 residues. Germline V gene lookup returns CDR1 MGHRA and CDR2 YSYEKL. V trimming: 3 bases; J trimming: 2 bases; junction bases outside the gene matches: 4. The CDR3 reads CASSHRQGPYEQYV. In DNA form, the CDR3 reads TGCGCCAGCAGCCATAGACAGGGCCCCTACGAGCAGTACGTC.

CDR3 amino acids: CATSDLRAYNEQFF. CDR3 nucleotides: TGTGCCACCAGTGATTTACGGGCCTACAATGAGCAGTTCTTC. V gene TRBV24-1 combines with J gene TRBJ2-1, with D uncertain. This CDR3 comprises 14 residues. Germline-derived CDR1 and CDR2 are KGHDR and SFDVKD. V gave up 1 base and J gave up 2 bases, with 5 bases separating them.

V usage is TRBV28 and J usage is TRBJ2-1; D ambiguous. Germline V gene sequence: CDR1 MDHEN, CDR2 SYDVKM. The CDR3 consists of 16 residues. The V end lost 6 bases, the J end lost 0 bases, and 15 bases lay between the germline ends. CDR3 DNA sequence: TGTGCCAGCAGCGCCCCAAAATTGAGCTCCTACAATGAGCAGTTCTTC. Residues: CASSAPKLSSYNEQFF.

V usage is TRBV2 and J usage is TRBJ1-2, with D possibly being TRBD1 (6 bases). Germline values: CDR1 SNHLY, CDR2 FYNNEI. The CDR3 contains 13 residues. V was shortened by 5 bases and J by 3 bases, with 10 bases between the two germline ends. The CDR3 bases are TGTGCCAGCAGTTCTGAGGGGGACTATGGCTACACCTTC. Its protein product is CASSSEGDYGYTF.

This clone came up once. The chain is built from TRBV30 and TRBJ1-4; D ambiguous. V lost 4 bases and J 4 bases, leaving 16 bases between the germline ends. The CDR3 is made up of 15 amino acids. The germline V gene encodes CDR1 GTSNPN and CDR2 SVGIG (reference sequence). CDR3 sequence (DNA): TGTGCCTGGAATAACCGCCGTGTCGGTAATGAAAAACTGTTTTTT. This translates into CAWNNRRVGNEKLFF.

CDR3 amino acids: CASSRDRTFNQPQHF. The CDR3 region has the DNA TGTGCCAGCAGCAGAGACAGGACCTTCAATCAGCCCCAGCATTTT. The chain recombines TRBV7-2 with TRBJ1-5, with D perhaps TRBD1 (6 bases). The V end was cut by 5 bases, the J end by 3 bases, with 14 bases between. There are 15 residues in the CDR3. The germline CDR1 and CDR2 sequences are SGHTA and FQGNSA.

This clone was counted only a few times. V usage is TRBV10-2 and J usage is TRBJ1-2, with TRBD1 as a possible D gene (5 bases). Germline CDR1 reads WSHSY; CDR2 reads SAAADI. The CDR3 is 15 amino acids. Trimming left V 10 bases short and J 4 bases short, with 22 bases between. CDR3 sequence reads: CATTKGPDSPYGYTF. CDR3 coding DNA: TGCGCCACCACTAAGGGGCCTGACTCCCCCTATGGCTACACCTTC.

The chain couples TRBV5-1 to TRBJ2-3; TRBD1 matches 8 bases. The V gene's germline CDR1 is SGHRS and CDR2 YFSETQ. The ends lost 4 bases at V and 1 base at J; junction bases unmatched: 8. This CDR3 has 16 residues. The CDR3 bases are TGCGCCAGCAGCGGGGGACAGGACTATGGCACAGATACGCAGTATTTT. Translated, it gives CASSGGQDYGTDTQYF.